This T cell receptor (beta chain) came from a study of T cell responses to AZD1222 COVID-19 vaccine. Assay used: immunoSEQ multiplex PCR; TCRdb lists only in-frame clones, some missing. The sample lists 75,000 to 90,000 clones, about 91% seen once, with 28% in the top ten. Germline V gene lookup returns CDR1 MNHEY and CDR2 SVGEGT. V dropped 2 bases and J dropped 0 bases, with 5 bases sitting between them. CDR3 length equals 14 residues. The clonotype was recovered from an adult who received the AZD1222 COVID-19 vaccine. The chain joins TRBV6-2 or TRBV6-3 to TRBJ2-1; D not certain. The sample consisted of peripheral blood, taken 28 days after the second AZD1222 dose. This CDR3 reads CASSYDASYNEQFF. CDR3 nucleotides: TGTGCCAGCAGTTACGACGCCTCCTACAATGAGCAGTTCTTC.